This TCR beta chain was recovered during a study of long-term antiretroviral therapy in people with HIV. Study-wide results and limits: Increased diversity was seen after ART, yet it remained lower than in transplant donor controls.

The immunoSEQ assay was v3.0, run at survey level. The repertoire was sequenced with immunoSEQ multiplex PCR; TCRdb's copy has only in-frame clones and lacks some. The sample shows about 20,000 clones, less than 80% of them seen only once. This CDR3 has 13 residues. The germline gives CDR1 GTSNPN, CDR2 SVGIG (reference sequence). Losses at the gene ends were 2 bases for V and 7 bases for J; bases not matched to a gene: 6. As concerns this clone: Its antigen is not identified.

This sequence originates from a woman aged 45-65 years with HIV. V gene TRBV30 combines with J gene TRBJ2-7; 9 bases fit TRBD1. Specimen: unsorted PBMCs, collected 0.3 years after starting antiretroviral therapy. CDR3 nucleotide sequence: TGTGCCTGGAGTCTGGGACAGGGAACTGAGCAGTACTTC. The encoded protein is CAWSLGQGTEQYF.